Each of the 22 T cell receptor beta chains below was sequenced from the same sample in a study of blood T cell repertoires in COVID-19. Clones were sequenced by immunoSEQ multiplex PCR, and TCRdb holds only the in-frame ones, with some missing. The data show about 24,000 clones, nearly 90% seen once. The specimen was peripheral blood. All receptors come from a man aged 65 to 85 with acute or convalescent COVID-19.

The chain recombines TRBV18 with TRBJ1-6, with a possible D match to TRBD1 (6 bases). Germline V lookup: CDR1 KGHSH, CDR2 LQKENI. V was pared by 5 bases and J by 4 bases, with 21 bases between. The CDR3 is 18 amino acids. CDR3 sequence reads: CASSTSTGIGIYNSPLHF. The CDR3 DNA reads TGTGCCAGCTCAACATCTACAGGGATAGGGATTTATAATTCACCCCTCCACTTT.

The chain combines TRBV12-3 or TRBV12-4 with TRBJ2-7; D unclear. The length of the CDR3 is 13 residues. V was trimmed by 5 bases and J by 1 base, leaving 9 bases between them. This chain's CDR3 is CASSASGSYEQYF. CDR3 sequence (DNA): TGTGCCAGCAGTGCATCAGGATCCTACGAGCAGTACTTC.

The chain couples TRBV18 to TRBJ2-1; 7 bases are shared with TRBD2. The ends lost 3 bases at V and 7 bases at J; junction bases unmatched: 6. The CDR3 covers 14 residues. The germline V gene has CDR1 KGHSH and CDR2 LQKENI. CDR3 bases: TGTGCCAGCTCACCCGGACTAGAGGGGAATGAGCAGTTCTTC. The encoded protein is CASSPGLEGNEQFF.

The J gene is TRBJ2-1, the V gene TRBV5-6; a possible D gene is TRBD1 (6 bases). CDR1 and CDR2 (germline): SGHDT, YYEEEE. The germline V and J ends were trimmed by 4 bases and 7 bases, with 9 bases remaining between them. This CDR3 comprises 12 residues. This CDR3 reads CASSTGWNEQFF. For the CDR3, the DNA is TGTGCCAGCAGCACAGGGTGGAATGAGCAGTTCTTC.

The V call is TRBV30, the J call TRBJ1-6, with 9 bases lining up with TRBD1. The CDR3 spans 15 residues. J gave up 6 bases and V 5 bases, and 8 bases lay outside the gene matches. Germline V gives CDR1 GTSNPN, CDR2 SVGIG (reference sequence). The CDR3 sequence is CAWSLQGASNSPLHF. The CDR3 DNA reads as TGTGCCTGGTCTCTACAGGGGGCAAGTAATTCACCCCTCCACTTT.

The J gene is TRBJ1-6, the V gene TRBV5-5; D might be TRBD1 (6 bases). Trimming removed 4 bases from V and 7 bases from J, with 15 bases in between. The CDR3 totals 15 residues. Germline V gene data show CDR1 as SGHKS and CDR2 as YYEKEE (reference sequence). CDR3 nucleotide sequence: TGTGCCAGCAGCCAACAGGGAACTCCGAATTCACCCCTCCACTTT. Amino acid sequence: CASSQQGTPNSPLHF.

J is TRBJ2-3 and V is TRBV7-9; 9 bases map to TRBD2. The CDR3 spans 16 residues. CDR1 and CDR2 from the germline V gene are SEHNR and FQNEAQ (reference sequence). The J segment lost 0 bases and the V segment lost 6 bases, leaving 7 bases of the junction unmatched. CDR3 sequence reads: CASRLGLAPSTDTQYF. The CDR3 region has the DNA TGTGCCAGCAGACTAGGACTAGCGCCTAGCACAGATACGCAGTATTTT.

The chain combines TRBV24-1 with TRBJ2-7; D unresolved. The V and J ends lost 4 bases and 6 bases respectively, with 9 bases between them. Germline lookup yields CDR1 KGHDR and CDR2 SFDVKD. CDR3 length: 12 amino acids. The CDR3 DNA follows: TGTGCCACCAGTGACTCTAGTTCCGAGCAGTACTTC. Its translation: CATSDSSSEQYF.

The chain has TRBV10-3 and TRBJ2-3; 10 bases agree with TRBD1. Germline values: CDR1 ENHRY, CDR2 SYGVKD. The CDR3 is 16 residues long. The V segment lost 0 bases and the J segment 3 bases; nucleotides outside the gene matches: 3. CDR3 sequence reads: CAISESRGQGTDTQYF. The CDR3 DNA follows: TGTGCCATCAGTGAGTCGAGGGGACAGGGGACAGATACGCAGTATTTT.

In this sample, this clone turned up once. DNA for the CDR3: TGTGCCAGCAGCTTGGGGCCATACTATGGCTACACCTTC. This sequence encodes CASSLGPYYGYTF. The V gene is TRBV5-5, the J gene TRBJ1-2, with no clear D. The CDR3 is 13 residues long. V lost 0 bases, J lost 3 bases, and 6 bases lay in between. CDR1 is SGHKS and CDR2 is YYEKEE in the germline V gene (reference sequence). Together with reference TRBV5-5 and TRBJ1-2, the CDR3 gives the full variable domain: DAGVTQSPTHLIKTRGQQVTLRCSPISGHKSVSWYQQVLGQGPQFIFQYYEKEERGRGNFPDRFSARQFPNYSSELNVNALLLGDSALYLCASSLGPYYGYTFGSGTRLTVV.

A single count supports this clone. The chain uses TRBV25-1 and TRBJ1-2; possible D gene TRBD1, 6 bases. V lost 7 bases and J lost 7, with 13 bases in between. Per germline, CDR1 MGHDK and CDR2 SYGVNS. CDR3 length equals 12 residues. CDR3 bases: TGTGCCAGCACTCAGGGGAGCTTTGGCTACACCTTC. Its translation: CASTQGSFGYTF.

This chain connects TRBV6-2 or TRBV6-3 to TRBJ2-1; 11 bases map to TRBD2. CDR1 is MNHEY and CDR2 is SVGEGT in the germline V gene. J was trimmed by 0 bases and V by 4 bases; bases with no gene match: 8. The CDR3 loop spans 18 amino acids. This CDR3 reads CASSSASGRQSSYNEQFF. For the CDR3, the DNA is TGTGCCAGCAGTTCGGCTAGCGGGAGGCAAAGCTCCTACAATGAGCAGTTCTTC.

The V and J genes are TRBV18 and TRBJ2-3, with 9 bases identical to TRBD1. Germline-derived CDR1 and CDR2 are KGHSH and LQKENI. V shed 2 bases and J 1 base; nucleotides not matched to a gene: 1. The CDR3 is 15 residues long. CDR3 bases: TGTGCCAGCTCACCATGGACAGGGGGCACAGATACGCAGTATTTT. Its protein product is CASSPWTGGTDTQYF.

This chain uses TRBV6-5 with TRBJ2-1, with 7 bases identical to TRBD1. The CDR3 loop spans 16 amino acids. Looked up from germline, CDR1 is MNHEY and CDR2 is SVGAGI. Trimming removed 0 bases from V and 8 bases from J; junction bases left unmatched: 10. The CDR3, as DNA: TGTGCCAGCAGTTACTCGAGTTACAGGGGTGGGCATGAGCAGTTCTTC. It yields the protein CASSYSSYRGGHEQFF.

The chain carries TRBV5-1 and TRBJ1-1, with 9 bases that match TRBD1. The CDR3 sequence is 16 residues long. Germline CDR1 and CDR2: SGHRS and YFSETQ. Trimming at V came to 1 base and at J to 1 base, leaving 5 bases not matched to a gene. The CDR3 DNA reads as TGCGCCAGCAGCTTGTCTTACAGGGGGCAGAACACTGAAGCTTTCTTT. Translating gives CASSLSYRGQNTEAFF.

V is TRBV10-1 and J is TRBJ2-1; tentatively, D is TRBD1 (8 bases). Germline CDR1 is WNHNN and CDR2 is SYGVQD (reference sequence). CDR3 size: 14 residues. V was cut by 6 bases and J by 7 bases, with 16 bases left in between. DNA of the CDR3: TGCGCCAGCAGCTTAATACAGGGGGGGAATGAGCAGTTCTTC. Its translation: CASSLIQGGNEQFF.

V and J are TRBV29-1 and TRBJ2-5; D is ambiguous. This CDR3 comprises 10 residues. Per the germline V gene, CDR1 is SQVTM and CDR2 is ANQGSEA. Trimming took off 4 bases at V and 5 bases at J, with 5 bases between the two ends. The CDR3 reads CSVGEETQYF. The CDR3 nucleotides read TGCAGCGTTGGTGAGGAGACCCAGTACTTC.

CDR3 in amino acids: CASSLARDRVSGYTF. CDR3 sequence (DNA): TGTGCCAGCAGCTTAGCTAGGGACAGGGTCTCAGGCTACACCTTC. J is TRBJ1-2 and V is TRBV7-9; 9 bases fit TRBD1. V trimming: 0 bases; J trimming: 8 bases; junction bases outside the gene matches: 7. This CDR3 has 15 amino acids. Germline assignment: CDR1 SEHNR and CDR2 FQNEAQ (reference sequence).

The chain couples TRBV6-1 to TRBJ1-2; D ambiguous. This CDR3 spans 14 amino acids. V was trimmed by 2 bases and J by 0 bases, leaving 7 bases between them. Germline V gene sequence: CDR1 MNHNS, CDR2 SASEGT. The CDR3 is CASSESGPNYGYTF. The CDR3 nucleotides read TGTGCCAGCAGTGAATCCGGTCCTAACTATGGCTACACCTTC.

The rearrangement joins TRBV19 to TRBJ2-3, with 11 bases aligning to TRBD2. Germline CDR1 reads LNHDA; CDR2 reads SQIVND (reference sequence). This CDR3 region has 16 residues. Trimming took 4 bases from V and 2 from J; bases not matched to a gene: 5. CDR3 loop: CASSKGLADNTDTQYF. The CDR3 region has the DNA TGTGCCAGTAGTAAGGGACTAGCGGACAACACAGATACGCAGTATTTT.

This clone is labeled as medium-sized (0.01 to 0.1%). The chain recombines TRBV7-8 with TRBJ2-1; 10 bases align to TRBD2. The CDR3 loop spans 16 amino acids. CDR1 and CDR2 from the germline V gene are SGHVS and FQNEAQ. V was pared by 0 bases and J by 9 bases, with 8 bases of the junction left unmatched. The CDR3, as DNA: TGTGCCAGCAGCTTAGCGGAAGCGGGGGGGCAGGGTGAGCAGTTCTTC. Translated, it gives CASSLAEAGGQGEQFF.

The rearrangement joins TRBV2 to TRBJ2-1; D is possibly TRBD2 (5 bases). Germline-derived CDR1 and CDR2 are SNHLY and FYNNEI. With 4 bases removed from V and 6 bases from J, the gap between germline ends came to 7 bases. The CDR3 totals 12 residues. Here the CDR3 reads CASSGAGNEQFF. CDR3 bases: TGTGCCAGCAGTGGGGCGGGCAATGAGCAGTTCTTC.